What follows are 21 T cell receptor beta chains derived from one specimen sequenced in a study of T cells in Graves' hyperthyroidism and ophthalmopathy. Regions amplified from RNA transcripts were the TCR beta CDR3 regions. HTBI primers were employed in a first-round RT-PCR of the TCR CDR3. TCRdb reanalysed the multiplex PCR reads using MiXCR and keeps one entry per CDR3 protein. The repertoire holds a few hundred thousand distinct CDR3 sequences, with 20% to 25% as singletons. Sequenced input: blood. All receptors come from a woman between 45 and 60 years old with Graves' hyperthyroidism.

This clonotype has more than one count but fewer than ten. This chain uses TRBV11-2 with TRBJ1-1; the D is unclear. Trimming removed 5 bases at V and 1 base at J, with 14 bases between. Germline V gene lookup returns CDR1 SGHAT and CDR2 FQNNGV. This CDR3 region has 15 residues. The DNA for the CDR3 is TGTGCCAGCAGCCCCTCGGGTAGATCGAACACTGAAGCTTTCTTT. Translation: CASSPSGRSNTEAFF.

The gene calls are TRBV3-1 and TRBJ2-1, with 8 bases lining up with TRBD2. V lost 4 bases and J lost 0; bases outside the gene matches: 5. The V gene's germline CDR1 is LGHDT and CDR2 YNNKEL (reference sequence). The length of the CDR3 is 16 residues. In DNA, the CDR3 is TGTGCCAGCAGCCTTAAGCGGGAGCGCTCCTACAATGAGCAGTTCTTC. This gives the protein CASSLKRERSYNEQFF.

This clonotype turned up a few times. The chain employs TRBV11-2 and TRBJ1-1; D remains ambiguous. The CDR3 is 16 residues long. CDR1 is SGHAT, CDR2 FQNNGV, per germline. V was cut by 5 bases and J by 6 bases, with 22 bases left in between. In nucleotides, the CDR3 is TGTGCCAGCAGCCCAATGGCAGGTCGTAGGAAGGCTGAAGCTTTCTTT. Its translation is CASSPMAGRRKAEAFF.

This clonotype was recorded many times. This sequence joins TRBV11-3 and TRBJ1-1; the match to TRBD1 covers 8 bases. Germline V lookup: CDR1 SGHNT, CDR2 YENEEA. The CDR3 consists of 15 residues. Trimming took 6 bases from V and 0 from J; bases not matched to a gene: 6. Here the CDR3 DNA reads TGTGCCAGCAGTCCTCGGGACAGGCTGAACACTGAAGCTTTCTTT. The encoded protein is CASSPRDRLNTEAFF.

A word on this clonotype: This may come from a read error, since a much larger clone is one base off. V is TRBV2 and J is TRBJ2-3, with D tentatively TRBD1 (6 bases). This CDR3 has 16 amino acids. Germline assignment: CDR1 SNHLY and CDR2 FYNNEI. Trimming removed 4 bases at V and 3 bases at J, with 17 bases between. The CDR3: CASSGGIARGTDTQYF. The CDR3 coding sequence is TGTGCCAGCAGTGGAGGTATAGCGAGGGGGACAGATACGCAGTATTTT.

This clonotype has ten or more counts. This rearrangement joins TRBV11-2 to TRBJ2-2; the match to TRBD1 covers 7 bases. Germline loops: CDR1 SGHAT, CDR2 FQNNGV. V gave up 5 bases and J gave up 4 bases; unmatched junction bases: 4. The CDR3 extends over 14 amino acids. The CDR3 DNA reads TGTGCCAGCAGCCCGACAGGGAGCACCGGGGAGCTGTTTTTT. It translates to CASSPTGSTGELFF.

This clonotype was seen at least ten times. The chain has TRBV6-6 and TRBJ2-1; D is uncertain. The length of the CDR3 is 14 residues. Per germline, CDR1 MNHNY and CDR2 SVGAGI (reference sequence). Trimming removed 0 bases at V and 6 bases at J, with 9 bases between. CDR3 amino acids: CASSYSRFSNEQFF. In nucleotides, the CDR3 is TGTGCCAGCAGTTACTCACGATTCTCCAATGAGCAGTTCTTC.

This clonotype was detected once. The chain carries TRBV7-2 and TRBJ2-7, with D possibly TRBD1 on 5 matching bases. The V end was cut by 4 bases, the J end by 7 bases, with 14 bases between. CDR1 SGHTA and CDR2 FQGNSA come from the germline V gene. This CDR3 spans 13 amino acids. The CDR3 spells CASSSQEGAEQYF. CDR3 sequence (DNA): TGTGCCAGCAGCTCACAGGAAGGGGCTGAGCAGTACTTC.

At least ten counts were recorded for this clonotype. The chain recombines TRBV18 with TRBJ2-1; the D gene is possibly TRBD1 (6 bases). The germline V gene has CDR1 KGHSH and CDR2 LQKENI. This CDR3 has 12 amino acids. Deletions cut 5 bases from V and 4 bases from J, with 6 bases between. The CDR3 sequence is CASSDRYNEQFF. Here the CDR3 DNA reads TGTGCCAGCTCAGACAGGTACAATGAGCAGTTCTTC.

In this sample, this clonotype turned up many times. The CDR3 is CASSTFRDSPSTDTQYF. Here the CDR3 DNA reads TGTGCCAGCAGCACTTTCCGGGACAGCCCTAGCACAGATACGCAGTATTTT. The chain recombines TRBV5-6 with TRBJ2-3; 7 positions agree with TRBD1. Germline V lookup: CDR1 SGHDT, CDR2 YYEEEE. The V and J ends lost 4 bases and 0 bases, in that order; junction bases with no gene match: 11. The CDR3 consists of 17 residues.

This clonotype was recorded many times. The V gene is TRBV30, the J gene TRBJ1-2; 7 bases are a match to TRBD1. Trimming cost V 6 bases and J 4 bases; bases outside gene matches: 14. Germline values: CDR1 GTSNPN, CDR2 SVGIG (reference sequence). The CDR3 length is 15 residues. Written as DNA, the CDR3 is TGTGCCTGCCCACGGCGGGGACAGCTGATCTATGGCTACACCTTC. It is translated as CACPRRGQLIYGYTF.

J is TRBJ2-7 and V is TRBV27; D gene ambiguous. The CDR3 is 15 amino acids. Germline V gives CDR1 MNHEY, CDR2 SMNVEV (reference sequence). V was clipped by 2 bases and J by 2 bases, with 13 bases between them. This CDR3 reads CASSLVSGSTYEQYF. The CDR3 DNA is TGTGCCAGCAGTTTAGTTTCGGGCAGCACCTACGAGCAGTACTTC.

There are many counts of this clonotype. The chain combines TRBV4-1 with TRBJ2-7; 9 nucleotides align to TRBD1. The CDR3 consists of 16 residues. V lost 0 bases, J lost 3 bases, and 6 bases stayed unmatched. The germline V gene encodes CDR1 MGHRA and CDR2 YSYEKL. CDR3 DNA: TGCGCCAGCAGCCAAGACCCACAGGGGGCGGGCTACGAGCAGTACTTC. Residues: CASSQDPQGAGYEQYF.

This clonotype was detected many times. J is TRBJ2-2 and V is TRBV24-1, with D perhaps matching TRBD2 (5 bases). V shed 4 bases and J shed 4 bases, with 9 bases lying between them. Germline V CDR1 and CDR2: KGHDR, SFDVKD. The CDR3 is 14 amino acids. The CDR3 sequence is CATSEGSATGELFF. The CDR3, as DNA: TGTGCCACCAGTGAAGGTAGCGCCACCGGGGAGCTGTTTTTT.

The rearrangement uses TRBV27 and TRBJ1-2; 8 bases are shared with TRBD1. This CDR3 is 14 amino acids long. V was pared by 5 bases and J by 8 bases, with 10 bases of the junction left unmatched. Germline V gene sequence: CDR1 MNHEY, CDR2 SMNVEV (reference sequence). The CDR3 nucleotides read TGTGCCAGCAGTCGTGACAGGGGTTGGGGGGGCTACACCTTC. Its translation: CASSRDRGWGGYTF.

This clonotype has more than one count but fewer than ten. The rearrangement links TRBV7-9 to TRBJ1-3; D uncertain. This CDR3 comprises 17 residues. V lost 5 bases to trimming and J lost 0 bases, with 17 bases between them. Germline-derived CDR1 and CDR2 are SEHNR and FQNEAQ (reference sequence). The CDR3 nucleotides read TGTGCCAGCAGCCCACCAGCGGACGGTCACTCTGGAAACACCATATATTTT. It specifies CASSPPADGHSGNTIYF.

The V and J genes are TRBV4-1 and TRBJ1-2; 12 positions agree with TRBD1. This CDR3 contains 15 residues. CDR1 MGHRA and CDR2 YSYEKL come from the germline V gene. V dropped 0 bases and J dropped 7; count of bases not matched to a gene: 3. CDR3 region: CASSQDGTGGRGYTF. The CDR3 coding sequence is TGCGCCAGCAGCCAAGACGGGACAGGGGGCCGTGGCTACACCTTC.

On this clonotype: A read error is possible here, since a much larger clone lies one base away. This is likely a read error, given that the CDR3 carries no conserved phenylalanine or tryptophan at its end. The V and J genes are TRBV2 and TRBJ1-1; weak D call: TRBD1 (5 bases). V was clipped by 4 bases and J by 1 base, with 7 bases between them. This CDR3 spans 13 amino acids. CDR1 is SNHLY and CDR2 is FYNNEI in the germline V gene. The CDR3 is CASSATGNTEAFL. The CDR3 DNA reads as TGTGCCAGCAGTGCTACAGGGAACACTGAAGCTTTCCTT.

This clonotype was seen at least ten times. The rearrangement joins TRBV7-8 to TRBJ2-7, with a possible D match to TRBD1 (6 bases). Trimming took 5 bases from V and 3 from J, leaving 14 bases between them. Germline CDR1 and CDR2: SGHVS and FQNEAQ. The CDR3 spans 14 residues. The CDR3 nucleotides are TGTGCCAGCAGCCCCTGGGAAGGGGGCTACGAGCAGTACTTC. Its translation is CASSPWEGGYEQYF.

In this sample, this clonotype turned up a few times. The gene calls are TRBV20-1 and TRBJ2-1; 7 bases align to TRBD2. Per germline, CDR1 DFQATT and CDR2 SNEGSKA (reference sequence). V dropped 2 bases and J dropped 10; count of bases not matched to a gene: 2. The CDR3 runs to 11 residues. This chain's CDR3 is CSARPRGEQFF. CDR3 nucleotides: TGCAGTGCTAGACCGCGGGGGGAGCAGTTCTTC.

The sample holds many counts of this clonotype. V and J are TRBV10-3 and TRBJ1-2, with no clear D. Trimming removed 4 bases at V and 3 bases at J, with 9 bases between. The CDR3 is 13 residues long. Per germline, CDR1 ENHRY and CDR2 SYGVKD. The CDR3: CAISGVLDYGYTF. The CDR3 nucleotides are TGTGCCATCAGTGGGGTATTAGACTATGGCTACACCTTC.